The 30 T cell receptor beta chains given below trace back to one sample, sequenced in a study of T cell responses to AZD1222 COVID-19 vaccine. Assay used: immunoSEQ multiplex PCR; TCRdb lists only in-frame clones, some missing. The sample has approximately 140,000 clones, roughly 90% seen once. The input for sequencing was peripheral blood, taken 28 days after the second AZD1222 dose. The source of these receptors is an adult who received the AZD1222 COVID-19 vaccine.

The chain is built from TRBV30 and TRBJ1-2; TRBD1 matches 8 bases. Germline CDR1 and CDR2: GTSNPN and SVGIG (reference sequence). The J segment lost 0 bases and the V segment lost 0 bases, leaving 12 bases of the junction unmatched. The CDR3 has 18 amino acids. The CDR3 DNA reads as TGTGCCTGGAGTGTATTATGGGACAGGAGTTCCCCTAACTATGGCTACACCTTC. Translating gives CAWSVLWDRSSPNYGYTF.

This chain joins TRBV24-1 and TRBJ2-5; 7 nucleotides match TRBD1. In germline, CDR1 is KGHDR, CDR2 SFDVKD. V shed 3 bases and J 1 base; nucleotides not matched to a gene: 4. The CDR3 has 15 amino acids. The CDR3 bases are TGTGCCACCAGTGATCAGACAGGGCCCCAAGAGACCCAGTACTTC. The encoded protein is CATSDQTGPQETQYF.

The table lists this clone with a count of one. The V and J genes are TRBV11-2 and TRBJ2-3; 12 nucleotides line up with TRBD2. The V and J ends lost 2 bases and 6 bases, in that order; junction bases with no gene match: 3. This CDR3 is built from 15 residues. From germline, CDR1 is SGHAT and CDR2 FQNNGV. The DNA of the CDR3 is TGTGCCAGCAGCTTAAGACTAGCGGGAGTTGATACGCAGTATTTT. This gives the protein CASSLRLAGVDTQYF.

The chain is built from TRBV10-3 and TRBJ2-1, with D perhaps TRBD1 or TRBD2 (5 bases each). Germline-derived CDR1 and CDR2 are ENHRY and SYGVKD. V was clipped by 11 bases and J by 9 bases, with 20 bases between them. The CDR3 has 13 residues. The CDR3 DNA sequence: TGTGCCTTAGGGAATGTTGGGGGATCTGAGCAGTTCTTC. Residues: CALGNVGGSEQFF.

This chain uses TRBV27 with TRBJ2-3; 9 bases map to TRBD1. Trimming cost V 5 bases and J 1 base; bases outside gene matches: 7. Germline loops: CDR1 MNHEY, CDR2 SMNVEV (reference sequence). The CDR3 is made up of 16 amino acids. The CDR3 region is CASSPLRDRGTDTQYF. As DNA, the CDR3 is TGTGCCAGCAGTCCCCTCCGGGACAGGGGCACAGATACGCAGTATTTT.

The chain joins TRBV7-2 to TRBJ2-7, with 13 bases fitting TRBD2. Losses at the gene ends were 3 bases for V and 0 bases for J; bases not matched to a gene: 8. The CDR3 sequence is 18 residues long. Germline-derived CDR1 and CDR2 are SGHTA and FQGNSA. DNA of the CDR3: TGTGCCAGCAGCTTTCAGGGACTAGCGGGGTTTAGCTCCTACGAGCAGTACTTC. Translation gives CASSFQGLAGFSSYEQYF.

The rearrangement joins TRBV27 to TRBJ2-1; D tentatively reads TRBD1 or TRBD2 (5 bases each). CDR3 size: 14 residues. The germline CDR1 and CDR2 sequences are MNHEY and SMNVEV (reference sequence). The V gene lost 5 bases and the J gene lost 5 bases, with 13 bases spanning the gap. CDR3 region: CASSGPGRNNEQFF. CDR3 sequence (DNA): TGTGCCAGCAGTGGGCCGGGACGGAACAATGAGCAGTTCTTC.

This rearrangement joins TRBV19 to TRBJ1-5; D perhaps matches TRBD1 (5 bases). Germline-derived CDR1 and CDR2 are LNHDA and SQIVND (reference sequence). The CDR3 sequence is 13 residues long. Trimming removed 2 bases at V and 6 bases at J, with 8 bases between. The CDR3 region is CASSIQGAQPQHF. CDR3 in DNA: TGTGCCAGTAGTATACAGGGAGCTCAGCCCCAGCATTTT.

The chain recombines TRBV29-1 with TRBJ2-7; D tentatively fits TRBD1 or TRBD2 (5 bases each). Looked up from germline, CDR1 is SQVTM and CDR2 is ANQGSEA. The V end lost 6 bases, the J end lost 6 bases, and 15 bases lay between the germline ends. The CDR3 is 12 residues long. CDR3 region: CSVAGADGEQYF. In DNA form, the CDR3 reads TGCAGCGTAGCCGGGGCCGATGGCGAGCAGTACTTC.

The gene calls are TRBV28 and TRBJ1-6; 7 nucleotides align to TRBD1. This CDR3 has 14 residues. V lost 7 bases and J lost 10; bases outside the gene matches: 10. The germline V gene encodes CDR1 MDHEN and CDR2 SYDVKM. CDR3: CASTGPNRGSPLHF. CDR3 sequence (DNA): TGTGCCAGCACGGGTCCAAACAGGGGATCACCCCTCCACTTT.

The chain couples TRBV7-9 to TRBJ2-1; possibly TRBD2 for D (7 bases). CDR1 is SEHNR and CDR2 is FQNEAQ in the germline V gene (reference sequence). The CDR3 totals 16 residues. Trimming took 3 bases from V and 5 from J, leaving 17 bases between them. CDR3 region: CASSFGGLYTHNEQFF. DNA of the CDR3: TGTGCCAGCAGCTTCGGGGGGCTCTACACACACAATGAGCAGTTCTTC.

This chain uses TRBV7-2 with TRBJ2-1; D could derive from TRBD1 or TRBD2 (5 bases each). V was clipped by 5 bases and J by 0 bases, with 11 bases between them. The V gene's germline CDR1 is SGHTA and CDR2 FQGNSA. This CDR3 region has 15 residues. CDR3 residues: CASSRGTSSYNEQFF. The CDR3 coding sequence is TGTGCCAGCAGCCGGGGCACTAGCTCCTACAATGAGCAGTTCTTC.

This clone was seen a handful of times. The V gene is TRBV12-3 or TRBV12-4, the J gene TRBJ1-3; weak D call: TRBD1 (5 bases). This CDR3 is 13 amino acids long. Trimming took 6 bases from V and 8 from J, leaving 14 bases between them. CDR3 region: CASRIAGVHTIYF. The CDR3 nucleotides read TGTGCCAGCAGAATAGCGGGGGTACACACCATATATTTT.

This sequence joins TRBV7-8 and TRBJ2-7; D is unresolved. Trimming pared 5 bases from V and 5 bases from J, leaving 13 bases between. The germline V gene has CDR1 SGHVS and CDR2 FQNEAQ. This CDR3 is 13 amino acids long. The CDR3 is CASSRPSRNEQYF. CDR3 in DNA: TGTGCCAGCAGCCGCCCGTCTAGAAACGAGCAGTACTTC.

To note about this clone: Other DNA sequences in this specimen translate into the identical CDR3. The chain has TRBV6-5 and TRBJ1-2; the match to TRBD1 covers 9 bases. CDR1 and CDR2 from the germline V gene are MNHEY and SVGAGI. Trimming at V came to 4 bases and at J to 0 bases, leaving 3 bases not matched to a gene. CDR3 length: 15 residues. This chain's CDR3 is CASSSTGGANYGYTF. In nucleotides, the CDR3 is TGTGCCAGCAGTTCGACAGGGGGAGCTAACTATGGCTACACCTTC.

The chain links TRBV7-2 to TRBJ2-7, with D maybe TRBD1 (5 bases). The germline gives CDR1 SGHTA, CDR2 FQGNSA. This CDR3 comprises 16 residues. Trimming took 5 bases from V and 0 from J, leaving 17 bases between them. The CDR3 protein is CASSVARAKFSYEQYF. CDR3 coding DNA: TGTGCCAGCAGCGTCGCCAGGGCTAAATTCTCCTACGAGCAGTACTTC.

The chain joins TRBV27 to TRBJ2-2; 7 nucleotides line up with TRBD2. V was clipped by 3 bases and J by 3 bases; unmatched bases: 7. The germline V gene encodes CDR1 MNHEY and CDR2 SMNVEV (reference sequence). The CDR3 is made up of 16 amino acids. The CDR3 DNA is TGTGCCAGCAGTTTTCCTAGCGGTGGGGACACCGGGGAGCTGTTTTTT. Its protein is CASSFPSGGDTGELFF.

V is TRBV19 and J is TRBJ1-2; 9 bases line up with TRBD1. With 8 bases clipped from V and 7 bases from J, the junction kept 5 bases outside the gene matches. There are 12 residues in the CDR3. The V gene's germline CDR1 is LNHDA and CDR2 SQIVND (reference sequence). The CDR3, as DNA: TGTGCCAGTTCGGGACAGGGAGGTGGCTACACCTTC. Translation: CASSGQGGGYTF.

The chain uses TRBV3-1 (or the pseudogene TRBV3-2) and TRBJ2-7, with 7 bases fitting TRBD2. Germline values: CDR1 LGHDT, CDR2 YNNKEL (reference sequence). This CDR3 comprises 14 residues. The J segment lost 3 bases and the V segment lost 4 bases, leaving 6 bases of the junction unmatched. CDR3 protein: CASSPMGGVYEQYF. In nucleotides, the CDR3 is TGTGCCAGCAGCCCCATGGGAGGGGTCTACGAGCAGTACTTC.

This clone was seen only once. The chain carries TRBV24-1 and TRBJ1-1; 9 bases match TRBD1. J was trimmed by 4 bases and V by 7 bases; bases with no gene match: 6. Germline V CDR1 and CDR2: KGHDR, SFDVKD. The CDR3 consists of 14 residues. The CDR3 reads CATRQGADRTEAFF. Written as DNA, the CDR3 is TGTGCCACCAGACAGGGGGCGGACCGCACTGAAGCTTTCTTT.

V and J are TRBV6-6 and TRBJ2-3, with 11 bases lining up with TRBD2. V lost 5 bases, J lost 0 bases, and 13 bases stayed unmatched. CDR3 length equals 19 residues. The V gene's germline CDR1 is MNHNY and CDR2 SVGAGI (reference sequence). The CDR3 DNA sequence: TGTGCCAGCAGTCCCCGGAATAGCGGGAGGGGGCCAAGCACAGATACGCAGTATTTT. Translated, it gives CASSPRNSGRGPSTDTQYF.

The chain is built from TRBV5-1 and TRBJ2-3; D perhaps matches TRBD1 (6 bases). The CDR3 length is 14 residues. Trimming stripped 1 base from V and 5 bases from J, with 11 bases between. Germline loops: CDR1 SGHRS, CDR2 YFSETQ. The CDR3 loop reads CASSLRQVGDTQYF. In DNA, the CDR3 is TGCGCCAGCAGCTTGCGACAGGTTGGAGATACGCAGTATTTT.

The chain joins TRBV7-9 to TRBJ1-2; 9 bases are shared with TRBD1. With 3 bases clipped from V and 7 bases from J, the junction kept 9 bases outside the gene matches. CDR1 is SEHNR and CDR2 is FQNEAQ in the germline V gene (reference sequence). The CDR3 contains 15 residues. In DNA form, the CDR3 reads TGTGCCAGCAGCTTGAGGGGAGGGGACAGGGCTGGCTACACCTTC. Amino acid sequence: CASSLRGGDRAGYTF.

CDR3 sequence reads: CASSADGAPGNQPQHF. In DNA, the CDR3 is TGTGCCAGCAGCGCCGACGGAGCCCCTGGCAATCAGCCCCAGCATTTT. The chain recombines TRBV9 with TRBJ1-5; no reliable D call. Germline values: CDR1 SGDLS, CDR2 YYNGEE. The CDR3 spans 16 residues. With 3 bases removed from V and 2 bases from J, the gap between germline ends came to 15 bases.

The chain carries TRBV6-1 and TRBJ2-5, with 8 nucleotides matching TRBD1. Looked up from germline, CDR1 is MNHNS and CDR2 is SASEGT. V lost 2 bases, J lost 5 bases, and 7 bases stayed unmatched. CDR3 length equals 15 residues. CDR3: CASSELPGGGETQYF. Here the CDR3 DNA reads TGTGCCAGCAGTGAATTGCCAGGGGGCGGCGAGACCCAGTACTTC.

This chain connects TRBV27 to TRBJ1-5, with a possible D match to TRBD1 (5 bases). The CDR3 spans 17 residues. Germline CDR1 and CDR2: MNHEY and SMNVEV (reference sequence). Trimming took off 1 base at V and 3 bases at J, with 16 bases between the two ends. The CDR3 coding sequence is TGTGCCAGCAGTTTATGGCGAGGGGAGGGTACCAATCAGCCCCAGCATTTT. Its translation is CASSLWRGEGTNQPQHF.

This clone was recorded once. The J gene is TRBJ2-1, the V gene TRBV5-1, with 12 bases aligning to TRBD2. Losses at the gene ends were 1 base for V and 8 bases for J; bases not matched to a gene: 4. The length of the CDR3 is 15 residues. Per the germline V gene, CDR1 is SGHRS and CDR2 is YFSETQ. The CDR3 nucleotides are TGCGCCAGCAGCTTGCCTAGCGGGAGGGGGGATGAGCAGTTCTTC. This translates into CASSLPSGRGDEQFF.

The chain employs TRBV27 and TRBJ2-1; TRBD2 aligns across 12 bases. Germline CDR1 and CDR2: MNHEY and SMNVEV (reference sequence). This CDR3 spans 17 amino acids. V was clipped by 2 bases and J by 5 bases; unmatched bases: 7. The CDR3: CASSLRDRLAGDNEQFF. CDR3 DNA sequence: TGTGCCAGCAGTTTACGGGATAGACTAGCGGGAGACAATGAGCAGTTCTTC.

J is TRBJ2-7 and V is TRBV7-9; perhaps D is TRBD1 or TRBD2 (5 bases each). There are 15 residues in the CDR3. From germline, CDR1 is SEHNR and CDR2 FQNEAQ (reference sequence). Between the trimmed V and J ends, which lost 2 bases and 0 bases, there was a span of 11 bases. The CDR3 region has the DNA TGTGCCAGCAGCTTACCCGGGACGGACTCCTACGAGCAGTACTTC. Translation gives CASSLPGTDSYEQYF.

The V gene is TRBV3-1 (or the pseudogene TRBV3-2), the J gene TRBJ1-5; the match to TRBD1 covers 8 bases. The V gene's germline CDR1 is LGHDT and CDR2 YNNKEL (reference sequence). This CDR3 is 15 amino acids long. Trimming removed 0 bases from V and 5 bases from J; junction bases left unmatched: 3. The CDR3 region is CASSQDYRGDQPQHF. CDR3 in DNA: TGTGCCAGCAGCCAAGATTACAGGGGGGATCAGCCCCAGCATTTT.